These 8 T cell receptor beta chains originate from one sample sequenced in a study of blood T cell repertoires in COVID-19. Some clones are missing from TCRdb's copy, which holds only in-frame ones; the method was immunoSEQ multiplex PCR. This table has a few hundred thousand clones, around four fifths appearing once. Sequences were obtained from peripheral blood. These receptors were taken from a man between 60 and 75 years old who had recovered from COVID-19.

The chain is built from TRBV7-2 and TRBJ2-5; 12 bases fit TRBD1. The CDR3 is 16 amino acids. Germline V gene sequence: CDR1 SGHTA, CDR2 FQGNSA. J was trimmed by 4 bases and V by 0 bases; bases with no gene match: 3. CDR3 bases: TGTGCCAGCAGCTTAGCCCGGGACAGGGGGCTAGAGACCCAGTACTTC. Its protein product is CASSLARDRGLETQYF. Drawing the rest from reference TRBV7-2 and TRBJ2-5, the complete variable domain is GAGVSQSPSNKVTEKGKDVELRCDPISGHTALYWYRQSLGQGLEFLIYFQGNSAPDKSGLPSDRFSAERTGGSVSTLTIQRTQQEDSAVYLCASSLARDRGLETQYFGPGTRLLVL.

This clone was observed a single time. The CDR3 spells CASSREDLNTEAFF. CDR3 in DNA: TGTGCCAGCTCACGAGAGGATTTGAACACTGAAGCTTTCTTT. The chain links TRBV18 to TRBJ1-1; no definite D call. Germline CDR1 is KGHSH and CDR2 is LQKENI. This CDR3 contains 14 residues. V gave up 4 bases and J gave up 0 bases, with 9 bases separating them.

This rearrangement joins TRBV3-1 (or the pseudogene TRBV3-2) to TRBJ1-1, with D tentatively TRBD1 (5 bases). Germline assignment: CDR1 LGHDT and CDR2 YNNKEL (reference sequence). Trimming shortened V by 6 bases and J by 8 bases, and 13 bases separated the two germline ends. CDR3 size: 12 residues. Written as DNA, the CDR3 is TGTGCCAGCAGTCCTACAGGTATAGAAGCTTTCTTT. This gives the protein CASSPTGIEAFF.

The rearrangement joins TRBV5-1 to TRBJ2-5, with 7 bases identical to TRBD2. The germline gives CDR1 SGHRS, CDR2 YFSETQ. The CDR3 is 18 amino acids. After removal of 4 bases from V and 5 bases from J, the junction contained 20 bases not matched to a gene. This CDR3 reads CASSISPAGMVEGETQYF. The DNA of the CDR3 is TGCGCCAGCAGCATCTCCCCAGCGGGGATGGTAGAGGGGGAGACCCAGTACTTC.

The chain recombines TRBV9 with TRBJ2-2; TRBD1 aligns across 7 bases. The germline V gene encodes CDR1 SGDLS and CDR2 YYNGEE. V shed 5 bases and J 4 bases; nucleotides not matched to a gene: 8. The CDR3 loop spans 15 amino acids. CDR3 DNA sequence: TGTGCCAGCAGGTCCGGGACAGAGATCACCGGGGAGCTGTTTTTT. Translating it yields CASRSGTEITGELFF. Filled out from reference TRBV9 and TRBJ2-2, the complete variable domain reads DSGVTQTPKHLITATGQRVTLRCSPRSGDLSVYWYQQSLDQGLQFLIQYYNGEERAKGNILERFSAQQFPDLHSELNLSSLELGDSALYFCASRSGTEITGELFFGEGSRLTVL.

The chain uses TRBV11-2 and TRBJ1-1; tentative D call: TRBD1 (5 bases). CDR1 SGHAT and CDR2 FQNNGV come from the germline V gene. The CDR3 runs 14 residues. Trimming left V 3 bases short and J 1 base short, with 9 bases between. CDR3 residues: CASSLTAPNTEAFF. The CDR3 DNA reads TGTGCCAGCAGCTTGACAGCCCCGAACACTGAAGCTTTCTTT.

The chain joins TRBV30 to TRBJ1-5, with D possibly matching TRBD1 (6 bases). The CDR3 length is 12 residues. Germline CDR1 is GTSNPN and CDR2 is SVGIG (reference sequence). V was cut by 1 base and J by 10 bases, with 11 bases left in between. The CDR3 coding sequence is TGTGCCTGGAGTGGGGGGCCCCGTCCCCAGCATTTT. Protein product: CAWSGGPRPQHF.

The CDR3 loop reads CASSPGQPGPVGNEQFF. CDR3 nucleotides: TGTGCCAGCAGCCCAGGACAGCCCGGTCCCGTGGGCAATGAGCAGTTCTTC. The genes are TRBV7-6 and TRBJ2-1, with D maybe TRBD1 (6 bases). The V end was cut by 5 bases, the J end by 6 bases, with 23 bases between. Germline V CDR1 and CDR2: SGHVS, FNYEAQ. This CDR3 is 17 amino acids long.